The table lists the clone carrying this TCR beta chain with a few counts. TCR beta libraries were made by quantitative 5'-RACE with molecular barcodes. A single record per CDR3 protein comes from TCRdb applying MiXCR to the 5' RACE reads. The repertoire holds 200,000 or so distinct CDR3 sequences, with 10% to 15% as singletons. The sample comes from a study of CD8 T cells in ankylosing spondylitis. This CDR3 spans 13 amino acids. V lost 5 bases and J 3 bases, leaving 11 bases between the germline ends. Per germline, CDR1 MNHEY and CDR2 SMNVEV (reference sequence). The source of this sequence is a female donor with ankylosing spondylitis or in good health (not recorded which). The rearrangement links TRBV27 to TRBJ2-7; tentative D call: TRBD1 (6 bases). Sequenced material: blood, either unsorted or a sorted T cell fraction (not recorded which). The CDR3 loop is CASSTGHLYEQYF. In DNA, the CDR3 is TGTGCCAGCAGTACGGGACACCTCTACGAGCAGTACTTC.